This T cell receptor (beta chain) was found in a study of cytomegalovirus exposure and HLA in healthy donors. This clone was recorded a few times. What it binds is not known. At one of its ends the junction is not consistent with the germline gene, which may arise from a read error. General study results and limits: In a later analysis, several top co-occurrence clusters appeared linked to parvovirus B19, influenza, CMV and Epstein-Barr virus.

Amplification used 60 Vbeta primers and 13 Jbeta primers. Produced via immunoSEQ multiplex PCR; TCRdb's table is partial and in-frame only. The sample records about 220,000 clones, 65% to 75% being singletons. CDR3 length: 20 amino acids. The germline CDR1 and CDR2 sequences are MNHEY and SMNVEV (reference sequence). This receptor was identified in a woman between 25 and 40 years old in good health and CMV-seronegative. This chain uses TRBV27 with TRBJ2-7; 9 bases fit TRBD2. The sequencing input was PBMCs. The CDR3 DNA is TGTGCCAGCAGCTTATCCTCCGCGGGACAGCCGGGACTAGCAGTCTACGAGCAGTACTTC. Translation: CASSLSSAGQPGLAVYEQYF.